Following are 22 T cell receptor beta chains from one sample sequenced in a study of blood T cell dynamics during melanoma immunotherapy. As to time point: pre-treatment baseline. Only in-frame clones appear in the TCRdb table, and some are missing; sequencing was by immunoSEQ multiplex PCR. The sample shows about 14,000 clones, around 84% of them seen only once. The sample consisted of blood, taken from a patient treated with checkpoint blockade. These receptors came from a human donor with melanoma.

There are a few counts of this clone. The chain carries TRBV5-3 and TRBJ2-7, with D hard to call. TRBV5-3 is noted as an ORF with a role that remains uncertain. This CDR3 is built from 18 residues. V lost 2 bases and J 9 bases, leaving 30 bases between the germline ends. CDR3 region: CARSFSLIGPTISAGQYV. For the CDR3, the DNA is TGTGCCAGAAGCTTTTCTTTGATCGGACCGACGATCTCCGCTGGGCAGTACGTC.

This rearrangement joins TRBV12-5 to TRBJ2-3, with 11 bases lining up with TRBD2. Germline V lookup: CDR1 LGHNT, CDR2 FRNRAP. This CDR3 is 14 amino acids long. Trimming took 7 bases from V and 4 from J; bases not matched to a gene: 4. CDR3 amino acids: CASVLAGGPDTQYF. Written as DNA, the CDR3 is TGTGCTAGTGTTTTAGCGGGGGGGCCAGATACGCAGTATTTT.

The chain recombines TRBV19 with TRBJ2-3, with 8 bases lining up with TRBD2. Unmatched junction bases numbered 5, after V lost 7 bases and J lost 2 bases. Germline V gene data show CDR1 as LNHDA and CDR2 as SQIVND (reference sequence). CDR3 size: 14 residues. CDR3 sequence (DNA): TGTGCCAGTACATTAGCGGGGTACACAGATACGCAGTATTTT. Translation gives CASTLAGYTDTQYF.

The J gene is TRBJ1-1, the V gene TRBV5-4, with 7 positions matching TRBD1. V was pared by 0 bases and J by 7 bases, with 3 bases of the junction left unmatched. The V gene's germline CDR1 is SGHNT and CDR2 YYREEE (reference sequence). The CDR3 length is 13 residues. CDR3 nucleotides: TGTGCCAGCAGCTTGGATTCAGGGGGTGAAGCTTTCTTT. Protein product: CASSLDSGGEAFF. Looking up the rest from reference TRBV5-4 and TRBJ1-1 gives the full variable domain: ETGVTQSPTHLIKTRGQQVTLRCSSQSGHNTVSWYQQALGQGPQFIFQYYREEENGRGNFPPRFSGLQFPNYSSELNVNALELDDSALYLCASSLDSGGEAFFGQGTRLTVV.

The rearrangement uses TRBV27 and TRBJ2-1, with 9 bases identical to TRBD1. This CDR3 comprises 14 residues. V shed 4 bases, J shed 9 bases, and the junction held 7 bases outside the gene matches. Germline V gives CDR1 MNHEY, CDR2 SMNVEV (reference sequence). CDR3 bases: TGTGCCAGCAGTTCCGGGACAGGGAAGAGTGAGCAGTTCTTC. Its translation: CASSSGTGKSEQFF.

Written as DNA, the CDR3 is TGCGCCAGCAGCTTGAGCAGGTCTCAAGAGGGCTACACCTTC. This encodes CASSLSRSQEGYTF. This chain joins TRBV5-1 and TRBJ1-2; D is ambiguous. The V gene's germline CDR1 is SGHRS and CDR2 YFSETQ. V lost 1 base to trimming and J lost 8 bases, with 15 bases between them. The CDR3 is made up of 14 amino acids. The whole variable domain, filled in from reference TRBV5-1 and TRBJ1-2, reads KAGVTQTPRYLIKTRGQQVTLSCSPISGHRSVSWYQQTPGQGLQFLFEYFSETQRNKGNFPGRFSGRQFSNSRSEMNVSTLELGDSALYLCASSLSRSQEGYTFGSGTRLTVV.

The chain has TRBV12-5 and TRBJ1-1; 8 positions agree with TRBD1. V gave up 3 bases and J gave up 0 bases; unmatched junction bases: 3. This CDR3 spans 15 amino acids. CDR1 is LGHNT, CDR2 FRNRAP, per germline. In DNA, the CDR3 is TGTGCTAGTGGTTTAACAGGGGGAATGAACACTGAAGCTTTCTTT. It yields the protein CASGLTGGMNTEAFF.

This chain joins TRBV2 and TRBJ1-4; D is unresolved. This CDR3 has 15 amino acids. Trimming cost V 7 bases and J 0 bases, with 12 bases left between them. In germline, CDR1 is SNHLY, CDR2 FYNNEI. The CDR3 coding sequence is TGTGCCAGCAAGGAGGAAAGCACAACTAATGAAAAACTGTTTTTT. Its protein is CASKEESTTNEKLFF.

This chain connects TRBV5-6 to TRBJ2-7; the D gene is possibly TRBD2 (6 bases). CDR1 and CDR2 from the germline V gene are SGHDT and YYEEEE. V was pared by 0 bases and J by 2 bases, with 12 bases between. CDR3 size: 15 residues. CDR3 residues: CASSLEGSGAYEQYF. CDR3 DNA: TGTGCCAGCAGCTTGGAAGGGTCGGGGGCCTACGAGCAGTACTTC. The full variable domain, in which reference TRBV5-6 and TRBJ2-7 provide the parts outside the CDR3, is DAGVTQSPTHLIKTRGQQVTLRCSPKSGHDTVSWYQQALGQGPQFIFQYYEEEERQRGNFPDRFSGHQFPNYSSELNVNALLLGDSALYLCASSLEGSGAYEQYFGPGTRLTVT.

The chain has TRBV11-2 and TRBJ1-1, with unresolved D. Trimming left V 2 bases short and J 3 bases short, with 13 bases between. The germline CDR1 and CDR2 sequences are SGHAT and FQNNGV. The CDR3 extends over 15 amino acids. CDR3 sequence reads: CASSLSREEYTEAFF. The DNA of the CDR3 is TGTGCCAGCAGCTTATCCCGGGAGGAGTACACTGAAGCTTTCTTT.

The chain links TRBV7-2 to TRBJ2-7; weak D call: TRBD2 (5 bases). The CDR3 covers 16 residues. The germline gives CDR1 SGHTA, CDR2 FQGNSA. Trimming removed 1 base from V and 0 bases from J, with 13 bases in between. DNA of the CDR3: TGTGCCAGCAGCTTAGGGTGGGTAGCGACCTCCTACGAGCAGTACTTC. Amino acids: CASSLGWVATSYEQYF.

The CDR3 sequence is CASRRQGARETQYF. CDR3 bases: TGCGCCAGCAGAAGACAGGGGGCGCGGGAGACCCAGTACTTC. The chain links TRBV5-1 to TRBJ2-5; 10 bases are a match to TRBD1. There are 14 residues in the CDR3. The germline V gene encodes CDR1 SGHRS and CDR2 YFSETQ. J gave up 5 bases and V 5 bases, and 6 bases lay outside the gene matches.

This clone appeared a single time. This chain links TRBV7-6 with TRBJ2-3; 7 nucleotides agree with TRBD2. CDR3 length: 13 amino acids. The V gene's germline CDR1 is SGHVS and CDR2 FNYEAQ. V lost 5 bases, J lost 3 bases, and 2 bases stayed unmatched. Here the CDR3 reads CASSPGGTDTQYF. DNA of the CDR3: TGTGCCAGCAGCCCGGGGGGAACAGATACGCAGTATTTT.

The chain couples TRBV13 to TRBJ1-2, with 8 bases matching TRBD1. Germline loops: CDR1 PRHDT, CDR2 FYEKMQ (reference sequence). This CDR3 is 15 amino acids long. Trimming at V came to 2 bases and at J to 7 bases, leaving 9 bases not matched to a gene. The CDR3 DNA reads as TGTGCCAGCAGCTTACAGGGGGCGCGTTCGTCTGGCTACACCTTC. Translating it yields CASSLQGARSSGYTF.

The chain couples TRBV7-3 to TRBJ2-3, with TRBD2 as a possible D gene (5 bases). CDR1 and CDR2 (germline): SGHTA, FQGTGA. The CDR3 runs 14 residues. Trimming removed 4 bases from V and 1 base from J, with 9 bases in between. CDR3 region: CASSSAGGTDTQYF. The CDR3 DNA sequence: TGTGCCAGCAGCTCCGCCGGGGGCACAGATACGCAGTATTTT.

The chain is built from TRBV6-1 and TRBJ2-7; 10 bases match TRBD1. Germline V gene lookup returns CDR1 MNHNS and CDR2 SASEGT. V lost 6 bases and J lost 2; bases outside the gene matches: 4. CDR3 size: 14 residues. Written as DNA, the CDR3 is TGTGCCAGCAGAGTGACAGGGGGCCCCTACGAGCAGTACGTC. This codes for CASRVTGGPYEQYV.

This clone appeared a few times. CDR3 sequence: CASSEAYLGYGYTF. CDR3 in DNA: TGTGCCAGCAGTGAAGCCTATCTCGGCTATGGCTACACCTTC. The chain uses TRBV2 and TRBJ1-2; unclear D gene. Between the trimmed V and J ends, which lost 0 bases and 4 bases, there was a span of 9 bases. Germline V gene lookup returns CDR1 SNHLY and CDR2 FYNNEI. The CDR3 covers 14 residues.

The gene calls are TRBV5-4 and TRBJ1-2; 9 nucleotides match TRBD1. CDR1 and CDR2 (germline): SGHNT, YYREEE (reference sequence). The CDR3 is 13 residues long. The V segment lost 4 bases and the J segment 7 bases; nucleotides outside the gene matches: 5. In nucleotides, the CDR3 is TGTGCCAGCAGCACTGGGACAGGGAGTGGCTACACCTTC. It encodes CASSTGTGSGYTF.

The V gene is TRBV9, the J gene TRBJ1-6, with 7 bases identical to TRBD1. In germline, CDR1 is SGDLS, CDR2 YYNGEE. This CDR3 spans 14 amino acids. V was pared by 3 bases and J by 5 bases, with 2 bases of the junction left unmatched. The CDR3 here is CASSAGQNNSPLHF. As DNA, the CDR3 is TGTGCCAGCAGCGCGGGACAGAATAATTCACCCCTCCACTTT.

This clone was counted between two and nine times. The CDR3 sequence is CASSFGANYGYTF. The DNA for the CDR3 is TGTGCCAGCAGCTTCGGGGCTAACTATGGCTACACCTTC. The J gene is TRBJ1-2, the V gene TRBV7-6, with D hard to call. This CDR3 is built from 13 residues. Germline V gene data show CDR1 as SGHVS and CDR2 as FNYEAQ. V was shortened by 3 bases and J by 0 bases, with 5 bases between the two germline ends.

The V and J genes are TRBV2 and TRBJ1-2; D not certain. Germline lookup yields CDR1 SNHLY and CDR2 FYNNEI. Trimming left V 4 bases short and J 8 bases short, with 14 bases between. The CDR3 has 13 residues. The CDR3 is CASSVTEVEGYTF. The CDR3 DNA sequence: TGTGCCAGCAGTGTTACGGAGGTTGAGGGCTACACCTTC.

For this clone: The same CDR3 also results from other DNA sequences found in this sample. The DNA of the CDR3 is TGTGCCAGCAGCCCGGACGGGAACACTGAAGCTTTCTTT. This encodes CASSPDGNTEAFF. The V call is TRBV9, the J call TRBJ1-1; D ambiguous. V shed 4 bases and J shed 1 base, with 8 bases lying between them. The CDR3 has 13 amino acids. Germline V gene sequence: CDR1 SGDLS, CDR2 YYNGEE.